This T cell receptor (beta chain) was captured by sequencing in a study of shared T cell receptors in the human thymus. Germline assignment: CDR1 MNHEY and CDR2 SMNVEV (reference sequence). V lost 6 bases and J lost 7, with 15 bases in between. This CDR3 is built from 14 residues. Data came from immunoSEQ multiplex PCR; TCRdb stores just in-frame clones and leaves some out. The sample contains about 730,000 clones, approximately 83% of which appear only once. This sample was shared with a second study, whose subject was human thymus T cells.

V is TRBV27 and J is TRBJ1-4; D is perhaps TRBD1 (6 bases). This clonotype was obtained from a girl under three years old with a congenital heart defect. The specimen sequenced was thymocytes. CDR3 sequence reads: CASSKDSQGEKLFF. The CDR3 coding sequence is TGTGCCAGCAGCAAGGACAGCCAGGGTGAAAAACTGTTTTTT.